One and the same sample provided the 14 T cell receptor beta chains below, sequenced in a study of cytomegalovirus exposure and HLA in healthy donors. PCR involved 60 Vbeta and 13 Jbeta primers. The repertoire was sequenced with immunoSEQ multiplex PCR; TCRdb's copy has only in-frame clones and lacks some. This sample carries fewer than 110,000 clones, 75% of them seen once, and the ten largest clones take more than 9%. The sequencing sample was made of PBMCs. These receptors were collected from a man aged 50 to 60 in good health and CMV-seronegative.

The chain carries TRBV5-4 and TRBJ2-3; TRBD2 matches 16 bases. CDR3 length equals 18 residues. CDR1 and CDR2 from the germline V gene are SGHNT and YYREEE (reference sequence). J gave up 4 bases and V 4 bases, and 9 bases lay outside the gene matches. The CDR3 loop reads CASSPDVGLAGGSDTQYF. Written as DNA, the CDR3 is TGTGCCAGCAGCCCAGATGTGGGACTAGCGGGGGGGTCAGATACGCAGTATTTT.

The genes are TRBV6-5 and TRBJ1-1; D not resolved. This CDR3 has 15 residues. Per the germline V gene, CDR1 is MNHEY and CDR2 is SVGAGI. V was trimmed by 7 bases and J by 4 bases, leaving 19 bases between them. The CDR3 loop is CASISSTEGLTEAFF. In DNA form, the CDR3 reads TGTGCCAGCATAAGTTCAACAGAGGGTCTCACTGAAGCTTTCTTT.

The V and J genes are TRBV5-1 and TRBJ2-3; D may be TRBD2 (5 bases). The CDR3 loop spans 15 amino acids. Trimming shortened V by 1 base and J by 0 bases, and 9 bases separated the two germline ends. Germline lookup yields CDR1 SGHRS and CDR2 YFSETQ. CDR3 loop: CASSLSGASTDTQYF. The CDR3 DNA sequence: TGCGCCAGCAGCTTGAGCGGAGCTAGCACAGATACGCAGTATTTT.

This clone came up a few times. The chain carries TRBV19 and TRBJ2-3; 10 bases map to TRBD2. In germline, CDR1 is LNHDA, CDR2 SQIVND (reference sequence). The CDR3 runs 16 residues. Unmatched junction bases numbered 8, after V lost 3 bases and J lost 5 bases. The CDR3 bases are TGTGCCAGTAGTATGGCTAGCGGGAGTCGAGGAGATACGCAGTATTTT. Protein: CASSMASGSRGDTQYF.

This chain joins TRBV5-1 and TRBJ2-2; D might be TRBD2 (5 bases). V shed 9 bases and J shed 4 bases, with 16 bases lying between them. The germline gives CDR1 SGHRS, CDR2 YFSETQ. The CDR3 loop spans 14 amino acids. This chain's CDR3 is CATREGASTGELFF. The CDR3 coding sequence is TGCGCCACCCGAGAGGGAGCTTCCACCGGGGAGCTGTTTTTT.

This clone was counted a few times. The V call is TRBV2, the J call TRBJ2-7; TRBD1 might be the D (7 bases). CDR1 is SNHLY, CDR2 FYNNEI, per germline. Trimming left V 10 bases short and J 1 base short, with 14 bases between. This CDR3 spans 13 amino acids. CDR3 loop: CANRQGLSYEQYF. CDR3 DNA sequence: TGTGCCAACCGACAGGGACTGTCCTACGAGCAGTACTTC.

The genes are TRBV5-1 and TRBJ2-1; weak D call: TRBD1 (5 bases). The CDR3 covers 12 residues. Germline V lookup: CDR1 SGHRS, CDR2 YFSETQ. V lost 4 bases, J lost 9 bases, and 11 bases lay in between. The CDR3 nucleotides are TGCGCCAGCAGCGAGACAGCAAGTGAGCAGTTCTTC. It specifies CASSETASEQFF.

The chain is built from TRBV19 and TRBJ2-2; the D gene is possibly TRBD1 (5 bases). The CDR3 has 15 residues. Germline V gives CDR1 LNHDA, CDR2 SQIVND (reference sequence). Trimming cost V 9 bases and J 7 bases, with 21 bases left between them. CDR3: CASHPAQGNNGELFF. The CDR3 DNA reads TGTGCCAGCCACCCCGCCCAGGGAAATAACGGGGAGCTGTTTTTT.

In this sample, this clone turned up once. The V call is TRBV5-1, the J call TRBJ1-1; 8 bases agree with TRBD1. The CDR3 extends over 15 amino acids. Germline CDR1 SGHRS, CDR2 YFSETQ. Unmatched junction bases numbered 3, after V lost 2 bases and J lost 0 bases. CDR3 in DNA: TGCGCCAGCAGCTTAGGACAGGGCATGAACACTGAAGCTTTCTTT. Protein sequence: CASSLGQGMNTEAFF. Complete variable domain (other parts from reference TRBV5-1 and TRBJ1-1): KAGVTQTPRYLIKTRGQQVTLSCSPISGHRSVSWYQQTPGQGLQFLFEYFSETQRNKGNFPGRFSGRQFSNSRSEMNVSTLELGDSALYLCASSLGQGMNTEAFFGQGTRLTVV.

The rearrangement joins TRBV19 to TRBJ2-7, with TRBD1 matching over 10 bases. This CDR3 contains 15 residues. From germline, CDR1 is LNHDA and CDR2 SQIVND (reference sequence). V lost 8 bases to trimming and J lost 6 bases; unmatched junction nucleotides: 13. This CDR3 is CASQTTGQGQGEQYF. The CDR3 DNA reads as TGTGCCAGTCAAACGACGGGACAGGGGCAAGGCGAGCAGTACTTC.

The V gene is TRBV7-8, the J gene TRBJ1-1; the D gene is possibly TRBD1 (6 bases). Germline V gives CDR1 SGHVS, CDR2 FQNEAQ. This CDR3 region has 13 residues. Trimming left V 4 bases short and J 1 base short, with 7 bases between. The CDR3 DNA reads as TGTGCCAGCAGCTACAGGGCGAACACTGAAGCTTTCTTT. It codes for CASSYRANTEAFF.

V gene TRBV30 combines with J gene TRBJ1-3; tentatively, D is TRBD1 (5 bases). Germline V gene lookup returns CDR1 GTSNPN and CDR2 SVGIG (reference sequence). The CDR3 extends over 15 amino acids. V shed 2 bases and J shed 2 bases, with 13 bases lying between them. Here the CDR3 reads CAWSRLGAAGNTIYF. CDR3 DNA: TGTGCCTGGAGTAGGTTAGGGGCCGCTGGAAACACCATATATTTT. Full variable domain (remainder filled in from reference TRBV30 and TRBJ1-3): SQTIHQWPATLVQPVGSPLSLECTVEGTSNPNLYWYRQAAGRGLQLLFYSVGIGQISSEVPQNLSASRPQDRQFILSSKKLLLSDSGFYLCAWSRLGAAGNTIYFGEGSWLTVV.

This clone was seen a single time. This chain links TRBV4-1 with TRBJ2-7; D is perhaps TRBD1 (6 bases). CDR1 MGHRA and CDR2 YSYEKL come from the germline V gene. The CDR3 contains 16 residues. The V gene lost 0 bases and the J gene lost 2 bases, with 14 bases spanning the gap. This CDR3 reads CASSQDRNREPYEQYF. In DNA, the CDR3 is TGCGCCAGCAGCCAAGATCGAAACAGGGAACCCTACGAGCAGTACTTC.

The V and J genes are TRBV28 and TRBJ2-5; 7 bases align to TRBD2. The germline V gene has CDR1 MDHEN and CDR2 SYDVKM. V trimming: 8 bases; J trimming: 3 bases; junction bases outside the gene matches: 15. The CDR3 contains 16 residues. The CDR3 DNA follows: TGTGCCAGCGGTGCTAGCGGAAGAGGGATGGAAGAGACCCAGTACTTC. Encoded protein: CASGASGRGMEETQYF.